The 30 T cell receptor beta chains below come from one sample, sequenced in a study of T cells in Graves' hyperthyroidism and ophthalmopathy. RNA transcripts were the template for amplifying TCR beta CDR3 regions. TCR CDR3 underwent first-round RT-PCR with the HTBI primer set. TCRdb itself ran the multiplex PCR reads through MiXCR, one entry per CDR3 protein. In the table there are about 300,000 distinct CDR3 sequences, about an eighth of which are singletons. Material: blood. The receptors shown here come from a woman in her twenties or thirties with Graves' hyperthyroidism that later progressed to Graves' ophthalmopathy.

For this clonotype: This may be a read error: a much more frequent sequence differs by one nucleotide. The chain employs TRBV18 and TRBJ1-2, with unresolved D. CDR1 is KGHSH and CDR2 is LQKENI in the germline V gene. The CDR3 is 15 amino acids. As DNA, the CDR3 is TGTGCCAGATCACCACCGGCAGGAAGATCCTATGGCTACACCTTC. This codes for CARSPPAGRSYGYTF.

This clonotype was detected only a few times. The J gene is TRBJ2-7, the V gene TRBV5-6; TRBD2 agrees at 7 bases. Germline CDR1 and CDR2: SGHDT and YYEEEE. V shed 4 bases and J 2 bases; nucleotides not matched to a gene: 12. The CDR3 is made up of 16 amino acids. The CDR3 DNA follows: TGTGCCAGCAGCAGCAGTGGGGGGGTAACTCCCTACGAGCAGTACTTC. It specifies CASSSSGGVTPYEQYF.

This clonotype was counted at least ten times. This rearrangement joins TRBV7-2 to TRBJ2-1, with D uncertain. The CDR3 is 13 amino acids. Germline values: CDR1 SGHTA, CDR2 FQGNSA. V was shortened by 1 base and J by 5 bases, with 6 bases between the two germline ends. CDR3 region: CASSLELHNEQFF. In DNA, the CDR3 is TGTGCCAGCAGCTTAGAACTACACAATGAGCAGTTCTTC.

This clonotype was detected a few times. The J gene is TRBJ2-1, the V gene TRBV4-3; D perhaps matches TRBD2 (5 bases). V was pared by 3 bases and J by 0 bases, with 9 bases between. In germline, CDR1 is LGHNA, CDR2 YSLEER. This CDR3 is built from 15 residues. This CDR3 is CASSHSRGSYNEQFF. The DNA of the CDR3 is TGCGCCAGCAGCCATTCCCGGGGCTCCTACAATGAGCAGTTCTTC.

This clonotype was detected ten times or more. This chain joins TRBV20-1 and TRBJ2-7, with 7 bases aligning to TRBD1. Trimming cost V 0 bases and J 1 base; bases outside gene matches: 3. Per the germline V gene, CDR1 is DFQATT and CDR2 is SNEGSKA (reference sequence). The CDR3 loop spans 14 amino acids. The CDR3 here is CSARDLTGSYEQYF. The CDR3 coding sequence is TGCAGTGCTAGAGATCTGACAGGGTCCTACGAGCAGTACTTC.

V is TRBV7-3 and J is TRBJ2-2; D remains ambiguous. The CDR3 is 12 amino acids. CDR1 and CDR2 (germline): SGHTA, FQGTGA. Trimming removed 0 bases at V and 8 bases at J, with 4 bases between. DNA for the CDR3: TGTGCCAGCAGCTTAACGTCAGGGGAGCTGTTTTTT. Amino acid sequence: CASSLTSGELFF.

The table lists this clonotype with many counts. This sequence joins TRBV7-2 and TRBJ1-6; D remains unclear. Germline CDR1 and CDR2: SGHTA and FQGNSA. This CDR3 spans 16 amino acids. Trimming removed 0 bases from V and 2 bases from J, with 8 bases in between. CDR3 amino acids: CASSLALPAYNSPLHF. In DNA form, the CDR3 reads TGTGCCAGCAGCTTAGCGCTCCCGGCCTATAATTCACCCCTCCACTTT.

To note about this clonotype: A clone one base away is much larger, so this may be a read error. This chain joins TRBV6-1 and TRBJ1-2; D uncertain. Per the germline V gene, CDR1 is MNHNS and CDR2 is SASEGT. CDR3 length equals 14 residues. CDR3 residues: CVSSPSRPIHGYTF. Here the CDR3 DNA reads TGTGTCAGCAGTCCCAGTAGACCGATTCATGGCTACACCTTC.

The chain combines TRBV7-6 with TRBJ2-7; 8 nucleotides match TRBD1. Germline CDR1 and CDR2: SGHVS and FNYEAQ. CDR3 length: 14 residues. Losses at the gene ends were 5 bases for V and 7 bases for J; bases not matched to a gene: 10. CDR3 sequence reads: CASSHDQGAEEQYF. The CDR3 region has the DNA TGTGCCAGCAGCCACGACCAGGGGGCGGAAGAGCAGTACTTC.

This clonotype occurred many times. CDR3 residues: CASSLGPQPYYYEQYF. The CDR3 DNA reads as TGTGCCAGCAGCTTGGGCCCCCAGCCATATTACTACGAGCAGTACTTC. The chain recombines TRBV5-6 with TRBJ2-7; no clear D gene. Germline V gene sequence: CDR1 SGHDT, CDR2 YYEEEE. Trimming shortened V by 0 bases and J by 3 bases, and 16 bases separated the two germline ends. CDR3 size: 16 residues.

In its sample, this clonotype was seen many times. The CDR3 loop is CASSAYRGGSGANVLTF. The CDR3 DNA follows: TGTGCCAGCAGCGCATACAGGGGGGGCTCTGGGGCCAACGTCCTGACTTTC. The chain is built from TRBV7-2 and TRBJ2-6; maybe TRBD1 (8 bases). Trimming stripped 5 bases from V and 0 bases from J, with 14 bases between. The CDR3 totals 17 residues. Germline loops: CDR1 SGHTA, CDR2 FQGNSA.

The chain couples TRBV19 to TRBJ2-1; TRBD2 matches 11 bases. CDR3 size: 14 residues. Germline V gene sequence: CDR1 LNHDA, CDR2 SQIVND (reference sequence). V dropped 8 bases and J dropped 12; count of bases not matched to a gene: 12. The CDR3 region is CASEARVAGGGQFF. The CDR3 DNA sequence: TGTGCCAGTGAAGCCAGAGTAGCGGGAGGGGGGCAGTTCTTC.

A few counts support this clonotype. The gene calls are TRBV7-9 and TRBJ2-2; 11 nucleotides line up with TRBD2. CDR3 size: 15 residues. Germline V lookup: CDR1 SEHNR, CDR2 FQNEAQ (reference sequence). J lost 4 bases, V lost 6 bases, and 4 bases had no gene match. The CDR3 region is CASRTSGGFTGELFF. The CDR3 nucleotides read TGTGCCAGCAGAACTAGCGGGGGTTTCACCGGGGAGCTGTTTTTT.

The table lists this clonotype with many counts. CDR3 sequence: CASSAIQGSRTGELFF. The DNA for the CDR3 is TGTGCCAGCAGTGCGATACAGGGGAGTAGGACCGGGGAGCTGTTTTTT. The chain combines TRBV2 with TRBJ2-2; TRBD1 matches at 7 bases. V was pared by 4 bases and J by 5 bases, with 10 bases of the junction left unmatched. Germline V lookup: CDR1 SNHLY, CDR2 FYNNEI. This CDR3 comprises 16 residues.

The sample holds many counts of this clonotype. CDR3 nucleotide sequence: TGTGCCAGCTCACCACCGACCCTCTCAGAGACCCAGTACTTC. It yields the protein CASSPPTLSETQYF. This chain connects TRBV18 to TRBJ2-5, with D uncertain. CDR1 KGHSH and CDR2 LQKENI come from the germline V gene. Trimming took off 0 bases at V and 4 bases at J, with 9 bases between the two ends. CDR3 length equals 14 residues.

This clonotype was picked up many times. This sequence joins TRBV28 and TRBJ2-7, with 8 bases fitting TRBD1. The CDR3 loop spans 16 amino acids. V shed 8 bases and J 5 bases; nucleotides not matched to a gene: 17. From germline, CDR1 is MDHEN and CDR2 SYDVKM. The CDR3 sequence is CASSLVAGAGGDEQYF. The DNA of the CDR3 is TGTGCCAGCTCCCTCGTCGCAGGGGCAGGGGGCGACGAGCAGTACTTC. The full variable domain, in which reference TRBV28 and TRBJ2-7 provide the parts outside the CDR3, is DVKVTQSSRYLVKRTGEKVFLECVQDMDHENMFWYRQDPGLGLRLIYFSYDVKMKEKGDIPEGYSVSREKKERFSLILESASTNQTSMYLCASSLVAGAGGDEQYFGPGTRLTVT.

Note on this clonotype: A read error may account for a junction end that differs from germline. The chain combines TRBV19 with TRBJ2-1; D not certain. CDR1 is LNHDA and CDR2 is SQIVND in the germline V gene (reference sequence). This CDR3 has 13 amino acids. CDR3 nucleotides: TGTGCCAGTAGTCTAGACATTTACAATGAGCAGTTCTTC. This gives the protein CASSLDIYNEQFF.

Worth noting for this clonotype: A much larger clone lies a single base off, so this may be a read error. The J gene is TRBJ2-5, the V gene TRBV6-2 or TRBV6-3; D might be TRBD1 or TRBD2, each matching 7 bases. This CDR3 region has 14 residues. Germline lookup yields CDR1 MNHEY and CDR2 SVGEGT. V lost 7 bases and J lost 7, with 19 bases in between. CDR3 sequence: CASTLRGGRGTQYF. In DNA, the CDR3 is TGTGCCAGCACCCTCAGGGGGGGGCGCGGGACCCAGTACTTC.

J is TRBJ1-2 and V is TRBV12-3 or TRBV12-4; D is ambiguous. V dropped 5 bases and J dropped 6 bases, with 13 bases sitting between them. The CDR3 has 13 amino acids. The CDR3 region has the DNA TGTGCCAGCAGTCTTGGAGGTTGGGATGGCTACACCTTC. Amino acids: CASSLGGWDGYTF.

The rearrangement links TRBV6-1 to TRBJ2-1; D not resolved. The V end lost 8 bases, the J end lost 0 bases, and 17 bases lay between the germline ends. CDR1 is MNHNS and CDR2 is SASEGT in the germline V gene. CDR3 length: 16 residues. As DNA, the CDR3 is TGTGCCAGCCTCGAGGACGTATTGTACTCCTACAATGAGCAGTTCTTC. It is translated as CASLEDVLYSYNEQFF.

This clonotype was seen at least ten times. The chain carries TRBV7-8 and TRBJ2-7, with D tentatively TRBD2 (5 bases). Germline values: CDR1 SGHVS, CDR2 FQNEAQ. The CDR3 is made up of 15 amino acids. V was cut by 2 bases and J by 3 bases, with 14 bases left in between. The CDR3 DNA follows: TGTGCCAGCAGCTTAAGTGGCGGGTCTGTCTACGAGCAGTACTTC. Residues: CASSLSGGSVYEQYF.

There are many counts of this clonotype. The chain is built from TRBV24-1 and TRBJ2-3, with TRBD2 matching 9 bases. Looked up from germline, CDR1 is KGHDR and CDR2 is SFDVKD. The V gene end was trimmed by 3 bases and the J gene end by 2 bases; junction bases not matched to a gene: 2. The CDR3 extends over 15 amino acids. The CDR3 DNA follows: TGTGCCACCAGTGATGGGGGACTAGCCACAGATACGCAGTATTTT. Translated: CATSDGGLATDTQYF.

This clonotype occurred many times. The chain combines TRBV4-2 with TRBJ1-1; a possible D gene is TRBD1 (5 bases). This CDR3 contains 14 residues. The germline V and J ends were trimmed by 0 bases and 7 bases, with 12 bases remaining between them. Germline CDR1 LGHNA, CDR2 YNFKEQ. In DNA, the CDR3 is TGTGCCAGCAGCCAAGAATATGGTGACAGTGAAGCTTTCTTT. Encoded protein: CASSQEYGDSEAFF.

This clonotype occurred a few times. An end of the junction differs from the germline gene, which may be a read error. The chain combines TRBV5-4 with TRBJ2-5; D is unclear. Germline V gene sequence: CDR1 SGHNT, CDR2 YYREEE (reference sequence). This CDR3 spans 13 amino acids. The CDR3 region has the DNA TGTGCCAGCAGAACCGCCCTCCAAGAGACTCAGTACTTC. The encoded protein is CASRTALQETQYF. The full variable domain, in which reference TRBV5-4 and TRBJ2-5 provide the parts outside the CDR3, is ETGVTQSPTHLIKTRGQQVTLRCSSQSGHNTVSWYQQALGQGPQFIFQYYREEENGRGNFPPRFSGLQFPNYSSELNVNALELDDSALYLCASRTALQETQYFGPGTRLLVL.

This clonotype has just a few counts. This chain connects TRBV6-2 or TRBV6-3 to TRBJ2-1; D unclear. The CDR3 loop spans 12 amino acids. V lost 2 bases and J 10 bases, leaving 9 bases between the germline ends. CDR1 is MNHEY and CDR2 is SVGEGT in the germline V gene. CDR3: CASSYEFREQFF. For the CDR3, the DNA is TGTGCCAGCAGTTACGAGTTTCGGGAGCAGTTCTTC.

This clonotype was found many times. CDR3 DNA: TGTGCCAGCAGTTTGCAATTGGGGAACACTGAAGCTTTCTTT. Protein product: CASSLQLGNTEAFF. J is TRBJ1-1 and V is TRBV27, with D uncertain. Germline V gene sequence: CDR1 MNHEY, CDR2 SMNVEV (reference sequence). CDR3 length: 14 amino acids. Trimming left V 3 bases short and J 1 base short, with 9 bases between.

The table lists this clonotype with many counts. V is TRBV2 and J is TRBJ2-7; TRBD1 matches 7 bases. Germline CDR1 and CDR2: SNHLY and FYNNEI. The CDR3 consists of 14 residues. V was clipped by 7 bases and J by 3 bases; unmatched bases: 9. This CDR3 is CASKYRDSNYEQYF. In nucleotides, the CDR3 is TGTGCCAGCAAATACCGGGACAGTAACTACGAGCAGTACTTC.

CDR3 DNA sequence: TGTGCCAGCAGTTTAGCGGTGGGGACCTACAATGAGCAGTTCTTC. Encoded protein: CASSLAVGTYNEQFF. The rearrangement joins TRBV12-3 or TRBV12-4 to TRBJ2-1; D is uncertain. Trimming removed 0 bases at V and 2 bases at J, with 8 bases between. This CDR3 region has 15 residues.

This clonotype was detected a few times. The chain is built from TRBV3-1 and TRBJ2-3; D not resolved. This CDR3 spans 15 amino acids. The V gene lost 4 bases and the J gene lost 0 bases, with 11 bases spanning the gap. CDR1 and CDR2 from the germline V gene are LGHDT and YNNKEL (reference sequence). CDR3 sequence reads: CASSLKSTSTDTQYF. The CDR3 nucleotides are TGTGCCAGCAGCCTTAAATCGACAAGCACAGATACGCAGTATTTT.

This clonotype showed up many times. The V call is TRBV11-3, the J call TRBJ2-1, with D perhaps matching TRBD2 (6 bases). Trimming stripped 1 base from V and 3 bases from J, with 13 bases between. The CDR3 is 16 residues long. Germline CDR1 is SGHNT and CDR2 is YENEEA. Here the CDR3 reads CASSLGGGIDYNEQFF. For the CDR3, the DNA is TGTGCCAGCAGCTTAGGGGGCGGGATCGACTACAATGAGCAGTTCTTC.